Sequencing of this T cell receptor (beta chain) was carried out in a study of T cells in Graves' hyperthyroidism and ophthalmopathy. Study-wide findings and caveats: Blood also carried most thyroid clonotypes expanded above 0.001.

RNA transcripts served as the template for amplifying TCR beta CDR3 regions. Initially, a first-round RT-PCR of the TCR CDR3 employed the HTBI primer set. TCRdb re-called the multiplex PCR reads through MiXCR, storing one row per CDR3 protein. The data show some 500,000 distinct CDR3 sequences, over 13% seen once. Absence of ophthalmopathy progression within 18 months defined stable Graves' hyperthyroidism. Uncontrolled infection, other autoimmune disease, pregnancy or lactation disqualified patients from enrolment. The CDR3 runs 13 residues. V was shortened by 0 bases and J by 3 bases, with 5 bases between the two germline ends. In germline, CDR1 is LNHDA, CDR2 SQIVND (reference sequence). This clonotype was seen many times. Antigen unknown.

The material sequenced was blood. The chain combines TRBV19 with TRBJ2-5; D gene ambiguous. The receptor comes from a woman younger than 30 with Graves' hyperthyroidism. The CDR3 sequence: CASSIEEEETQYF. For the CDR3, the DNA is TGTGCCAGTAGTATAGAGGAAGAAGAGACCCAGTACTTC. Together with reference TRBV19 and TRBJ2-5, the CDR3 gives the full variable domain: DGGITQSPKYLFRKEGQNVTLSCEQNLNHDAMYWYRQDPGQGLRLIYYSQIVNDFQKGDIAEGYSVSREKKESFPLTVTSAQKNPTAFYLCASSIEEEETQYFGPGTRLLVL.